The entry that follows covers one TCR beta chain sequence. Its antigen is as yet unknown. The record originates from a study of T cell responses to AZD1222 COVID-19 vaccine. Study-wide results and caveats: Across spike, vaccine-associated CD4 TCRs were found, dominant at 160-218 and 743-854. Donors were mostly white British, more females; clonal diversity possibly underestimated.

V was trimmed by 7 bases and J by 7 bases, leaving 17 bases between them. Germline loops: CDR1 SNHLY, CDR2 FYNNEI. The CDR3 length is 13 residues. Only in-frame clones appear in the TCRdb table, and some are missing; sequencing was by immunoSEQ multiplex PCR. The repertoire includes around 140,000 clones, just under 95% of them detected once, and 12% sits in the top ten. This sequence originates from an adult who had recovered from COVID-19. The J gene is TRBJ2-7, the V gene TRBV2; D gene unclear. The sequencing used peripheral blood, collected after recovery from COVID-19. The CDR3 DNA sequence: TGTGCCAGCACCACCCAAACGACGGGTGAGCAGTACTTC. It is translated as CASTTQTTGEQYF.